The T cell receptor (beta chain) under discussion was sequenced for a study of blood T cell repertoires in COVID-19. Original processing notes: Nucleated cell number was recorded as an estimate derived from reference gene primer amplification. Assay used: immunoSEQ multiplex PCR; TCRdb lists only in-frame clones, some missing. That table is the source of V, J and clone size, and D and trimming were worked out from the DNA. In the table there are 160,000 or so clones, approximately 90% of which are singletons. Enrollees, about 18 to 95 years old, lived in some 24 US areas. Trimming pared 5 bases from V and 4 bases from J, leaving 17 bases between. CDR1 and CDR2 from the germline V gene are PRHDT and FYEKMQ (reference sequence). There are 15 residues in the CDR3.

The sequencing sample was made of PBMCs or T cells enriched from blood (not recorded which). The sequence was collected from a woman in her forties or fifties who had recovered from COVID-19. The chain has TRBV13 and TRBJ2-5; D perhaps matches TRBD2 (5 bases). Here the CDR3 reads CASSPTVRESETQYF. CDR3 in DNA: TGTGCCAGCAGCCCCACCGTGAGGGAATCAGAGACCCAGTACTTC.